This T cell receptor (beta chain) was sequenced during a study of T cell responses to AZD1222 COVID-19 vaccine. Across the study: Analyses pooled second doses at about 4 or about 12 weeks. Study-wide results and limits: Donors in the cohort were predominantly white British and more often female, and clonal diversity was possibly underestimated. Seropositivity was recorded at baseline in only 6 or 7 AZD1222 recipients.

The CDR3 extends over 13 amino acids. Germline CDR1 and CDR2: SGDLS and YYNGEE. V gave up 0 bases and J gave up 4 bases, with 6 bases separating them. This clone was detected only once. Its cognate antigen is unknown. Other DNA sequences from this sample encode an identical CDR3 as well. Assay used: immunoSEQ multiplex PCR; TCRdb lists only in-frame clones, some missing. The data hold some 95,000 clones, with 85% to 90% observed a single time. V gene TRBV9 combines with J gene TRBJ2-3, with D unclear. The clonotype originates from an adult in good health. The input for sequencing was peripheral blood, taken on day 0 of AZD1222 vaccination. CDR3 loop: CASSVGSPDTQYF. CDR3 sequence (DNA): TGTGCCAGCAGCGTAGGTTCGCCAGATACGCAGTATTTT.